This T cell receptor (beta chain) emerged from a study of blood T cell repertoires in COVID-19. Study as a whole: T cells, B-cell-depleted T cells, or PBMCs provided the cDNA or gDNA that served as material.

As regards this clone: Other DNA sequences of this sample code for an identical CDR3.

The method was immunoSEQ multiplex PCR; TCRdb's version includes in-frame clones alone and lacks a portion of them. Of about 260,000 clones in the sample, approximately 86% are singletons; the top ten hold over 7.5%. This CDR3 is built from 15 residues. J lost 4 bases, V lost 1 base, and 2 bases had no gene match. The germline V gene encodes CDR1 LGHNA and CDR2 YSLEER. Sequenced input: peripheral blood. The genes are TRBV4-3 and TRBJ2-7; TRBD2 matches 12 bases. The receptor was derived from a man in his forties or fifties who had recovered from COVID-19. The CDR3 DNA sequence: TGCGCCAGCAGCCAAGGGACTAGCGGGATATACGAGCAGTACTTC. It is translated as CASSQGTSGIYEQYF.